Listed below are T cell receptor beta chains from one sample, sequenced in a study of blood T cell repertoires in COVID-19. Data came from immunoSEQ multiplex PCR; TCRdb stores just in-frame clones and leaves some out. This table holds about 110,000 clones, just over 85% found once. The sequencing sample was made of peripheral blood. These receptors were obtained from a human donor in a cohort sampled during active COVID-19. Each CDR3 is given with its conserved first and last residue. The D gene is left open where the match is weak. Some rows mark clone size as missing; the rest say once, few, many or name a class of expanded clone.

TRBJ2-3 NA TRBV4-1 NA CASSHPVTDTQYF TGCGCCAGCAGCCATCCGGTCACAGATACGCAGTATTTT
TRBJ1-2 NA TRBV13 TRBD1 CASSLGQGRSYTF TGTGCCAGCAGCTTGGGACAGGGACGAAGCTACACCTTC
TRBJ1-1 NA TRBV29-1 NA CSVVRQLNTEAFF TGCAGCGTGGTTAGACAGCTGAACACTGAAGCTTTCTTT
TRBJ2-7 once TRBV13 NA CASSLVRDSRREQYF TGTGCCAGCAGCTTAGTCCGTGACAGCCGTCGGGAGCAGTACTTC
TRBJ2-2 NA TRBV5-1 NA CASSLGHGGANTGELFF TGCGCCAGCAGCTTGGGTCATGGAGGGGCAAACACCGGGGAGCTGTTTTTT
TRBJ2-2 NA TRBV6-6 TRBD2 CASSYGGSESGELFF TGTGCCAGCAGTTACGGCGGGAGTGAATCCGGGGAGCTGTTTTTT
TRBJ2-7 NA TRBV29-1 TRBD2 CSVVGREGRVYEQYF TGCAGCGTTGTCGGCCGGGAGGGCCGAGTCTACGAGCAGTACTTC
TRBJ2-5 NA TRBV28 TRBD2 CASTRGLAGGETQYF TGTGCCAGCACTCGGGGGCTAGCGGGAGGCGAGACCCAGTACTTC
TRBJ2-3 NA TRBV29-1 TRBD1 CSLFVGQESTDTQYF TGCAGCCTTTTTGTGGGACAGGAAAGCACAGATACGCAGTATTTT
TRBJ1-2 NA TRBV6-2/TRBV6-3 NA CASSLRMTVYGYTF TGTGCCAGCAGCCTTCGGATGACAGTCTATGGCTACACCTTC
TRBJ1-1 NA TRBV4-1 NA CASSQDRGWTEAFF TGCGCCAGCAGCCAAGACAGGGGTTGGACTGAAGCTTTCTTT
TRBJ2-5 NA TRBV5-1 TRBD1 CASSLVGTGEGETQYF TGCGCCAGCAGCTTGGTGGGGACAGGGGAAGGAGAGACCCAGTACTTC
TRBJ2-5 NA TRBV5-6 TRBD1 CASSSTTGGGEETQYF TGTGCCAGCAGCTCTACTACAGGGGGAGGTGAGGAGACCCAGTACTTC
TRBJ1-6 NA TRBV18 NA CASSKAGERSPLHF TGTGCCAGCTCAAAGGCAGGGGAGAGGTCACCCCTCCACTTT
TRBJ2-3 NA TRBV10-3 TRBD1 CAIQVGTGGRTDTQYF TGTGCCATTCAAGTAGGGACAGGGGGCCGCACAGATACGCAGTATTTT
TRBJ2-6 NA TRBV30 NA CAWSSRSGANVLTF TGTGCCTGGAGTTCGAGGTCTGGGGCCAACGTCCTGACTTTC
TRBJ1-1 NA TRBV7-9 NA CASSGRGQHEAFF TGTGCCAGCAGCGGACGCGGACAGCATGAAGCTTTCTTT
TRBJ1-4 NA TRBV3-1/TRBV3-2 NA CASSPWTEKNEKLFF TGTGCCAGCAGCCCTTGGACAGAGAAAAACGAAAAACTGTTTTTT
TRBJ1-1 NA TRBV11-2 NA CASSLGAEPSNTEAFF TGTGCCAGCAGCTTAGGGGCAGAGCCGTCGAACACTGAAGCTTTCTTT
TRBJ2-7 NA TRBV27 NA CASSFTGSYEQYF TGTGCCAGCAGCTTCACGGGGTCCTACGAGCAGTACTTC
TRBJ1-6 NA TRBV27 NA CASSFGRETVNSPLHF TGTGCCAGCAGTTTCGGCAGAGAGACAGTGAATTCACCCCTCCACTTT
TRBJ1-4 NA TRBV6-5 NA CASSYSTAEKLFF TGTGCCAGCAGTTACTCGACAGCCGAAAAACTGTTTTTT
TRBJ1-5 once TRBV30 TRBD1 CAWGGQVSNQPQHF TGTGCCTGGGGGGGACAGGTTAGCAATCAGCCCCAGCATTTT
TRBJ1-4 NA TRBV5-1 NA CASSPATNEKLFF TGCGCCAGCAGCCCTGCAACTAATGAAAAACTGTTTTTT
TRBJ2-5 NA TRBV2 TRBD2 CASGLGGETQYF TGTGCCAGCGGCCTGGGGGGGGAGACCCAGTACTTC
TRBJ1-5 NA TRBV5-6 NA CASSSWGWGGVGQPQHF TGTGCCAGCAGCTCTTGGGGCTGGGGAGGGGTGGGTCAGCCCCAGCATTTT
TRBJ1-5 few TRBV4-1 NA CASSQDVGRGLNQPQHF TGCGCCAGCAGCCAAGATGTGGGCAGGGGACTAAATCAGCCCCAGCATTTT
TRBJ2-7 NA TRBV29-1 TRBD1 CSVEGTVSGGSYEQYF TGCAGCGTTGAAGGAACGGTGTCAGGGGGATCCTACGAGCAGTACTTC
TRBJ2-7 NA TRBV5-1 TRBD2 CASSAGLAGGYEQYF TGCGCCAGCAGCGCGGGACTAGCGGGAGGCTACGAGCAGTACTTC
TRBJ1-5 NA TRBV2 NA CASSPDSLSNQPQHF TGTGCCAGCAGCCCGGACAGTCTTAGCAATCAGCCCCAGCATTTT
TRBJ1-4 NA TRBV2 NA CASTAGEWEKLFF TGTGCCAGCACGGCGGGGGAGTGGGAAAAACTGTTTTTT
TRBJ1-2 NA TRBV2 TRBD1 CASNPGQRDGYTF TGTGCCAGCAACCCGGGACAGCGAGATGGCTACACCTTC
TRBJ1-2 NA TRBV18 TRBD1 CASSSNLDRVKYGYTF TGTGCCAGCTCATCCAACCTTGACAGGGTTAAGTATGGCTACACCTTC
TRBJ1-1 NA TRBV6-5 TRBD1 CASSKQGGLSEAFF TGTGCCAGCAGTAAACAAGGGGGCCTTTCTGAAGCTTTCTTT
TRBJ1-2 NA TRBV6-4 TRBD1 CAGTGGARPVGVYGYTF TGTGCAGGGACAGGGGGTGCCAGGCCAGTTGGAGTCTATGGCTACACCTTC
TRBJ2-7 NA TRBV18 TRBD1 CASSSRQGVYEQYF TGTGCCAGCTCATCCCGACAGGGGGTCTACGAGCAGTACTTC
TRBJ2-7 NA TRBV28 NA CASSSSSYEQYF TGTGCCAGCAGCTCCTCGAGCTACGAGCAGTACTTC
TRBJ1-1 NA TRBV5-6 NA CASSDRYGAEVHTEAFF TGTGCCAGCAGCGACCGATATGGGGCCGAGGTCCACACTGAAGCTTTCTTT
TRBJ1-1 NA TRBV10-2 NA CASSDDTVTEAFF TGCGCCAGCAGTGACGACACGGTCACTGAAGCTTTCTTT
TRBJ1-2 NA TRBV6-1 TRBD1 CASSELGTGPGYTF TGTGCCAGCAGTGAACTTGGGACAGGTCCCGGCTACACCTTC
TRBJ1-2 once TRBV19 TRBD1 CASSIVGQGNYGYTF TGTGCCAGTAGTATTGTGGGACAGGGTAACTATGGCTACACCTTC
TRBJ1-5 few TRBV11-2 NA CASSLGAPQPQHF TGTGCCAGCAGCTTAGGGGCCCCTCAGCCCCAGCATTTT